In its sample, the clone carrying this TCR beta chain was seen a few times. The antigen is undetermined. The sample is drawn from a study of T cells in Graves' hyperthyroidism and ophthalmopathy. Study outcomes and limitations: Most clonotypes that expanded in the thyroid above 0.001 also showed up in blood.

The blood sample was taken at first hyperthyroidism diagnosis, before any ophthalmopathy symptoms. CDR3 length: 16 amino acids. The V and J ends lost 4 bases and 0 bases respectively, with 13 bases between them. CDR1 LGHDT and CDR2 YNNKEL come from the germline V gene (reference sequence). Using RNA transcripts as the source, TCR beta CDR3 regions were amplified. Primed by the HTBI set, a first-round RT-PCR was run on the TCR CDR3. Each CDR3 protein gets one entry after TCRdb re-called the multiplex PCR reads with MiXCR. Seen here are around 400,000 distinct CDR3 sequences, approximately 15% observed once, and the top ten hold about 30%.

The chain carries TRBV3-1 and TRBJ2-1; D gene ambiguous. Sequencing was performed on blood. The receptor comes from a woman under 30 with Graves' hyperthyroidism that later progressed to Graves' ophthalmopathy. The CDR3 here is CASSPRAVSSYNEQFF. The DNA for the CDR3 is TGTGCCAGCAGCCCTAGGGCAGTGAGCTCCTACAATGAGCAGTTCTTC.